The rows below give T cell receptor beta chains drawn from one sample of a study of blood T cell repertoires in COVID-19. Only in-frame clones appear in the TCRdb table, and some are missing; sequencing was by immunoSEQ multiplex PCR. The table shows some 220,000 clones, with approximately 85% occurring only once. Sequenced sample: peripheral blood. The receptor set was obtained from a woman aged 70 to 79 with COVID-19, enrolled during active disease. The conserved cysteine and the conserved F or W are not part of the CDR3 here. Each record gives: J gene, V gene, clone size, D gene, CDR3 protein. A D gene is named only where the DNA matches it firmly. Rows may omit the clone size; those that give it use once, few, many or a size class.

J gene: TRBJ1-1
V gene: TRBV11-3
clone size: -
D gene: -
CDR3 protein: ASSFVEVGSEAF

J gene: TRBJ2-2
V gene: TRBV7-6
clone size: -
D gene: -
CDR3 protein: ASSLSGANTGELF

J gene: TRBJ1-1
V gene: TRBV7-2
clone size: -
D gene: TRBD1
CDR3 protein: ASSLEQGHTTEAF

J gene: TRBJ1-5
V gene: TRBV12-5
clone size: -
D gene: TRBD1
CDR3 protein: ASGKDREDNQPQH

J gene: TRBJ2-2
V gene: TRBV7-2
clone size: -
D gene: -
CDR3 protein: ASSLVSATGELF

J gene: TRBJ2-7
V gene: TRBV19
clone size: once
D gene: -
CDR3 protein: ASSIDHETNYEQY

J gene: TRBJ1-6
V gene: TRBV4-3
clone size: -
D gene: -
CDR3 protein: ASSQGPDSPLH

J gene: TRBJ1-4
V gene: TRBV18
clone size: -
D gene: TRBD1
CDR3 protein: ASSLTGEEKLF

J gene: TRBJ1-5
V gene: TRBV7-2
clone size: -
D gene: -
CDR3 protein: ASSFEQGQPQH

J gene: TRBJ1-1
V gene: TRBV6-5
clone size: -
D gene: -
CDR3 protein: ASSYTRQAGVAF

J gene: TRBJ1-6
V gene: TRBV18
clone size: -
D gene: -
CDR3 protein: ASSLDSNSPLH

J gene: TRBJ2-7
V gene: TRBV5-5
clone size: -
D gene: -
CDR3 protein: ASSLNPSSYEQY

J gene: TRBJ1-5
V gene: TRBV5-1
clone size: -
D gene: -
CDR3 protein: ASSTPGTHNQPQH

J gene: TRBJ2-3
V gene: TRBV11-2
clone size: -
D gene: -
CDR3 protein: ASSLQGTKSTDTQY

J gene: TRBJ1-2
V gene: TRBV18
clone size: -
D gene: TRBD1
CDR3 protein: ASSPSGTGESGYT

J gene: TRBJ1-4
V gene: TRBV28
clone size: -
D gene: -
CDR3 protein: ASTVGV